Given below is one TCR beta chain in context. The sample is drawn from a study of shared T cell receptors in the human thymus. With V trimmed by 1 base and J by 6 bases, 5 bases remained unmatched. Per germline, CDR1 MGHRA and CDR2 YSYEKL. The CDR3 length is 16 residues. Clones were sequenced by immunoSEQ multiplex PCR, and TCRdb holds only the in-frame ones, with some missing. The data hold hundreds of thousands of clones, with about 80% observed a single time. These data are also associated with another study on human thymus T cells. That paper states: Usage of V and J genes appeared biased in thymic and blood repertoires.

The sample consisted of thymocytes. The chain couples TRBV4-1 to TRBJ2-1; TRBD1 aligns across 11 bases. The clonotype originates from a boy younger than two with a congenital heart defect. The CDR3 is CASSQGGTGGCNEQFF. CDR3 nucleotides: TGCGCCAGCAGCCAAGGCGGGACAGGGGGGTGCAATGAGCAGTTCTTC.